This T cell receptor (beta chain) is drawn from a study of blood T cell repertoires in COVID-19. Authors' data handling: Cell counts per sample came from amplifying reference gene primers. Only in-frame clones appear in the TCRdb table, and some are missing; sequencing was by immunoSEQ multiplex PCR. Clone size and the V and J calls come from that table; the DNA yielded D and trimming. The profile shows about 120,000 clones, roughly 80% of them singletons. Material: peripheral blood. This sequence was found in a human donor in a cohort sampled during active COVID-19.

The CDR3 nucleotides read TGTGCCAGCAGTACCACCGGGACAGGGAATGAAAAACTGTTTTTT. The encoded protein is CASSTTGTGNEKLFF. The rearrangement uses TRBV6-2 or TRBV6-3 and TRBJ1-4, with 9 bases fitting TRBD1. With 5 bases clipped from V and 5 bases from J, the junction kept 6 bases outside the gene matches. Germline CDR1 reads MNHEY; CDR2 reads SVGEGT. The CDR3 has 15 residues.